This T cell receptor beta chain appears in the sequencing data of a study of blood T cell repertoires in COVID-19. Study in general: From T cells, B-cell-depleted T cells, or PBMCs came the material, which was cDNA or gDNA.

Methods used by the authors: Quantification of nucleated cells was approximated via reference gene primer amplification. Only in-frame clones appear in the TCRdb table, and some are missing; sequencing was by immunoSEQ multiplex PCR. V and J calls and clone size come straight from that table; D and trimming were deduced from the DNA. The sample has about 370,000 clones; roughly nine tenths are singletons. J lost 6 bases, V lost 1 base, and 11 bases had no gene match. The CDR3 extends over 18 amino acids. Germline assignment: CDR1 KGHSH and CDR2 LQKENI. In assigning cohorts, the study relied on participant-reported clinical history. Donors in Cohort 3 counted as recovered after two negative PCRs, clearance, or symptom resolution.

This chain links TRBV18 with TRBJ2-1; 11 bases line up with TRBD2. Input material: PBMCs or T cells enriched from blood (not recorded which). This clonotype was sampled from a man between 18 and 29 years old who had recovered from COVID-19. CDR3 sequence: CASSPLLGLAGGTNEQFF. The CDR3 DNA sequence: TGTGCCAGCTCACCACTCCTCGGGCTAGCGGGAGGAACCAATGAGCAGTTCTTC.